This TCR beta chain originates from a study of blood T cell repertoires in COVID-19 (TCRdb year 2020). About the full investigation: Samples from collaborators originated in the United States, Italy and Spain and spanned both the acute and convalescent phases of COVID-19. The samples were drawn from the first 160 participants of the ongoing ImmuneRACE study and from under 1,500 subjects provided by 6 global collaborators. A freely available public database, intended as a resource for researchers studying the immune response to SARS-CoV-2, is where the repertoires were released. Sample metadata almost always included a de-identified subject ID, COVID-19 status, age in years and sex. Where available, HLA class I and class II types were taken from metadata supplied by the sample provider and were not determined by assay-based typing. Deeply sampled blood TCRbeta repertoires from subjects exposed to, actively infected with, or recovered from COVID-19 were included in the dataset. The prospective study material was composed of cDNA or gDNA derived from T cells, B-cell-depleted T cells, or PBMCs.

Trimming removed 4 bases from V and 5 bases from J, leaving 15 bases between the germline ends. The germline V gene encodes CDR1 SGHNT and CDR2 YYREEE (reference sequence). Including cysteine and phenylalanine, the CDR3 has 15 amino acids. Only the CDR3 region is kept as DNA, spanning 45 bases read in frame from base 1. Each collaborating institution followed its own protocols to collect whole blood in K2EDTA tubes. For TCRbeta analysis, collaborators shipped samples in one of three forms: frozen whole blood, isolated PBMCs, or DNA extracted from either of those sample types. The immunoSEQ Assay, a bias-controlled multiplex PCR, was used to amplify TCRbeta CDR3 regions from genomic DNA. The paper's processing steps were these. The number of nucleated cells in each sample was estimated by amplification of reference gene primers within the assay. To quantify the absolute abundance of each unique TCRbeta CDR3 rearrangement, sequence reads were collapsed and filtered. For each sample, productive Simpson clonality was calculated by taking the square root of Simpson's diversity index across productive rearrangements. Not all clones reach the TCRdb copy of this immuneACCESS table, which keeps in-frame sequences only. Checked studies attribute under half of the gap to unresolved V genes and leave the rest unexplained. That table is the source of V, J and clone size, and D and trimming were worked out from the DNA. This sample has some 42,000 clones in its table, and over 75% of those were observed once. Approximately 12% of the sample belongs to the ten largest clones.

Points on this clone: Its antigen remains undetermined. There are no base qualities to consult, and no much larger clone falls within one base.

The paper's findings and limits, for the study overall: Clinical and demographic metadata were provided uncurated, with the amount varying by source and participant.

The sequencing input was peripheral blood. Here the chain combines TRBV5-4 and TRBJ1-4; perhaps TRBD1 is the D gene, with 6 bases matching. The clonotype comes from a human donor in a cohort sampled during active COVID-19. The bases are TGTGCCAGCAGCCCTGACAGGAAGGGGAATGAAAAACTGTTTTTT. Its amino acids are CASSPDRKGNEKLFF.